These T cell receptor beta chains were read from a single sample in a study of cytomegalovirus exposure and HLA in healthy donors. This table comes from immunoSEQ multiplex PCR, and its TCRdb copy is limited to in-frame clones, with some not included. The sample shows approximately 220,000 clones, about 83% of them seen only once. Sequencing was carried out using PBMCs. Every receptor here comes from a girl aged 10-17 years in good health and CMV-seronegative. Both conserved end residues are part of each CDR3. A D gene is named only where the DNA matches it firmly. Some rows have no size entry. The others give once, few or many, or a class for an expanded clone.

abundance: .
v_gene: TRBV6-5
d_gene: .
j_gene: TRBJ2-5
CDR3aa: CASSSAGIQETQYF
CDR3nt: TGTGCCAGCAGTTCCGCCGGGATTCAAGAGACCCAGTACTTC

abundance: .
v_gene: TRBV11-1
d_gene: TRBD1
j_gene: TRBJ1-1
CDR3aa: CASSVTGLDTEAFF
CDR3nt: TGTGCCAGCAGCGTGACAGGGCTGGACACTGAAGCTTTCTTT

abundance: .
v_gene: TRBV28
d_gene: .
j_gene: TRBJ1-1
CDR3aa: CASSLERGSNTEAFF
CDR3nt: TGTGCCAGCAGTTTAGAGCGGGGCTCGAACACTGAAGCTTTCTTT

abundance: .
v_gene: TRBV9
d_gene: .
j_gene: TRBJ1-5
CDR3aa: CASSVGASNQPQHF
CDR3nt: TGTGCCAGCAGCGTAGGGGCATCGAATCAGCCCCAGCATTTT

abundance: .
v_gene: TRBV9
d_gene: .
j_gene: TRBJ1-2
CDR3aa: CASSVATRGYGYTF
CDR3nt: TGTGCCAGCAGCGTAGCGACCCGCGGCTATGGCTACACCTTC

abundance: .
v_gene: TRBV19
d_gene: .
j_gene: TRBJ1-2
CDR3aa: CASSKMGQGNYGYTF
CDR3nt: TGTGCCAGTAGCAAGATGGGGCAGGGGAACTATGGCTACACCTTC

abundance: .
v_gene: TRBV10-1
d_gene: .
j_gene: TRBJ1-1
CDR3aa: CASRPTGSTEAFF
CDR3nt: TGCGCCAGCAGACCAACAGGGTCCACTGAAGCTTTCTTT

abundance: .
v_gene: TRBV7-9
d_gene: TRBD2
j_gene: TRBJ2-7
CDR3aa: CASSLHPGLANYF
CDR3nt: TGTGCCAGCAGCTTACATCCGGGACTAGCGAACTACTTC

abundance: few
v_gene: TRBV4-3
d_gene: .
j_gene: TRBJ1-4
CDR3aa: CASSQDPGRGSEKLFF
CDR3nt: TGCGCCAGCAGCCAAGATCCCGGCAGGGGAAGTGAAAAACTGTTTTTT

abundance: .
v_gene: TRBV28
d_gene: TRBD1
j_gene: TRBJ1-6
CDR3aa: CASSLLVGQNNSPLHF
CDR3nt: TGTGCCAGCAGCCTCCTAGTGGGACAGAATAATTCACCCCTCCACTTT

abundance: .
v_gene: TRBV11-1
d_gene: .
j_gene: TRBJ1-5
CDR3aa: CASSLAGNQPQHF
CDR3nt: TGTGCCAGCAGCTTAGCCGGGAATCAGCCCCAGCATTTT

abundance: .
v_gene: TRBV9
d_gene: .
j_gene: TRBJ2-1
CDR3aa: CASNVDRGRPFF
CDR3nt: TGTGCCAGCAACGTAGATCGGGGAAGGCCGTTCTTC

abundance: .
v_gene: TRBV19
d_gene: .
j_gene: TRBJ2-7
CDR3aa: CASSMGGVDEQYF
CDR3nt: TGTGCCAGTAGTATGGGGGGTGTAGACGAGCAGTACTTC

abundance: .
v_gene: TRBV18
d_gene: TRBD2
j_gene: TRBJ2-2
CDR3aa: CASSPSSGVTGELFF
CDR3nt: TGTGCCAGCTCACCCTCCAGCGGGGTTACCGGGGAGCTGTTTTTT

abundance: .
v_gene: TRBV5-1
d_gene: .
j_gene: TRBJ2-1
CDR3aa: CASSLAPLYRVGNEQFF
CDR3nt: TGCGCCAGCAGCTTGGCGCCCCTCTACAGGGTAGGGAATGAGCAGTTCTTC

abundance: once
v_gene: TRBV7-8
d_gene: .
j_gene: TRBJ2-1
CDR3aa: CASSLDEHSGSSYNEQFF
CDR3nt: TGTGCCAGCAGCTTAGATGAACATAGCGGAAGCTCCTACAATGAGCAGTTCTTC

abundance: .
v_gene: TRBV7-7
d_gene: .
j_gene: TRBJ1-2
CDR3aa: CASYPLRDGYTF
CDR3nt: TGTGCCAGCTACCCTTTGAGGGATGGCTACACCTTC

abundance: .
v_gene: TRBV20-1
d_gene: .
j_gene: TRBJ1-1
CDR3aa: CSASDSSEAFF
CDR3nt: TGCAGTGCTTCTGACAGTTCTGAAGCTTTCTTT

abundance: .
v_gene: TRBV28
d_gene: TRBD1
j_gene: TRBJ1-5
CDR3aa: CASTTGTGDYQPQHF
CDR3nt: TGTGCCAGCACTACCGGGACAGGGGATTATCAGCCCCAGCATTTT

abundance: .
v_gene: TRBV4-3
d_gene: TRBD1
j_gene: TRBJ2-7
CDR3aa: CASSQDNRGTGYEQYF
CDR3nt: TGCGCCAGCAGCCAAGATAATCGAGGGACAGGTTACGAGCAGTACTTC

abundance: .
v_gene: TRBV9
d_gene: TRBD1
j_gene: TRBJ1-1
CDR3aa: CASSPRTGGYTEAFF
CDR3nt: TGTGCCAGCAGCCCCCGGACAGGGGGCTACACTGAAGCTTTCTTT

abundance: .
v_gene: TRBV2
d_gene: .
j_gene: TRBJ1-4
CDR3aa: CASRDQGLSEKLFF
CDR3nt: TGTGCCAGCAGAGACCAGGGGTTGAGTGAAAAACTGTTTTTT

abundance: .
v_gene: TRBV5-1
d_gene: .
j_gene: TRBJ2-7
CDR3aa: CASSPLGVDRHEGDEQYF
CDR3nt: TGCGCCAGCAGCCCTTTAGGGGTTGACAGACATGAAGGGGACGAGCAGTACTTC

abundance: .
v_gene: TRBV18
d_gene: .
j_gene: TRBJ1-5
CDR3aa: CASSPLEGGQGSNQPQHF
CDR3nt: TGTGCCAGCTCACCTCTAGAGGGGGGGCAAGGTAGCAATCAGCCCCAGCATTTT

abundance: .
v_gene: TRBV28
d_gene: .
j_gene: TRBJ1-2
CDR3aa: CASSPDSGWTTDGYTF
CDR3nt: TGTGCCAGCAGTCCCGACAGCGGCTGGACTACGGATGGCTACACCTTC

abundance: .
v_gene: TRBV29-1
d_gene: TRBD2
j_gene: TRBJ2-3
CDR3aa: CSANGLAGVTDTQYF
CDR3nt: TGCAGCGCCAACGGACTAGCGGGAGTCACAGATACGCAGTATTTT

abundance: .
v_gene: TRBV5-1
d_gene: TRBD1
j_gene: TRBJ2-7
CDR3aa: CASSPGTGNYEQYF
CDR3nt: TGCGCCAGCAGCCCCGGGACAGGGAACTACGAGCAGTACTTC

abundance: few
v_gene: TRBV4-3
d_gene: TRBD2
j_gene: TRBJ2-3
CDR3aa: CASSQGLAGGTDTQYF
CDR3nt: TGCGCCAGCAGCCAGGGACTAGCGGGGGGGACAGATACGCAGTATTTT

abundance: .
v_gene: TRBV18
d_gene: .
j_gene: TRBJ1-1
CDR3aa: CASSEQTEAFF
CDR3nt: TGTGCCAGCTCTGAACAGACTGAAGCTTTCTTT

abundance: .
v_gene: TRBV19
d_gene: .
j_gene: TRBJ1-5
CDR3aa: CASSGQGGQPQHF
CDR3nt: TGTGCCAGTAGCGGGCAGGGAGGCCAGCCCCAGCATTTT

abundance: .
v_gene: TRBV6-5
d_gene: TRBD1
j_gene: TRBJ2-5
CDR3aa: CASSPDRDRRTQYF
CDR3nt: TGTGCCAGCAGCCCCGACAGGGATCGACGGACCCAGTACTTC

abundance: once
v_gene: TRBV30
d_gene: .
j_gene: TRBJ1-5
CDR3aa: CAWSVGGVGNQPQHF
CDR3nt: TGTGCCTGGAGTGTGGGGGGTGTTGGCAATCAGCCCCAGCATTTT

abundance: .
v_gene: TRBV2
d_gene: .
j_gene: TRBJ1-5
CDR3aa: CASSVWGQDNQPQHF
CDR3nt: TGTGCCAGCAGTGTATGGGGGCAGGACAATCAGCCCCAGCATTTT

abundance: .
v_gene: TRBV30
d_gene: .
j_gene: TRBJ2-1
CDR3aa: CAWSGSAGYNEQFF
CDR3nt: TGTGCCTGGAGTGGATCCGCGGGGTACAATGAGCAGTTCTTC

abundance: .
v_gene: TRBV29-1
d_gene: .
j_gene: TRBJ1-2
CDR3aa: CSTNHGYTF
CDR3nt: TGCAGCACAAACCATGGCTACACCTTC

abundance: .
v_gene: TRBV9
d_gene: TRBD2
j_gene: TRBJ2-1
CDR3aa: CASSVGAGAIYNEQFF
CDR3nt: TGTGCCAGCAGCGTAGGAGCGGGGGCTATTTACAATGAGCAGTTCTTC

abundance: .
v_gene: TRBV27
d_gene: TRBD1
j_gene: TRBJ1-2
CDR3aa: CASSRNSDRVNYGYTF
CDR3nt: TGTGCCAGCAGTCGTAACTCAGACAGGGTGAACTATGGCTACACCTTC

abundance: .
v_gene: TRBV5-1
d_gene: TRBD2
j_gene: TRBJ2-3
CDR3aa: CASSLAGAGDTQYF
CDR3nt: TGCGCCAGCAGCCTAGCGGGGGCTGGAGATACGCAGTATTTT

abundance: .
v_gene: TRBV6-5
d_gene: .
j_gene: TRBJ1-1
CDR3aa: CASSQQLNTEAFF
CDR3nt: TGTGCCAGCAGTCAACAGTTGAACACTGAAGCTTTCTTT

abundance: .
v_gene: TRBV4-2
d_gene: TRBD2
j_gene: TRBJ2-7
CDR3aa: CASSLLGGLAGGNSYEQYF
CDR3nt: TGTGCCAGCAGCCTCCTGGGGGGACTAGCGGGGGGAAATTCCTACGAGCAGTACTTC

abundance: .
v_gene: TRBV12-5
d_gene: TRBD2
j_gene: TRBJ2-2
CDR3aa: CASGLLAAGELFF
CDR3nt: TGTGCTAGTGGTTTACTAGCGGCCGGGGAGCTGTTTTTT

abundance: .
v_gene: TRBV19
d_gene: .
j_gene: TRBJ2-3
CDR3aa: CASSRTAPPTDTQYF
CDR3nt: TGTGCCAGTAGCCGGACAGCCCCCCCCACAGATACGCAGTATTTT

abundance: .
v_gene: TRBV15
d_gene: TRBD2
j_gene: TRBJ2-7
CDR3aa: CATSRDQLAQRYEQYF
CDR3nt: TGTGCCACCAGCAGAGATCAACTAGCGCAGAGGTACGAGCAGTACTTC

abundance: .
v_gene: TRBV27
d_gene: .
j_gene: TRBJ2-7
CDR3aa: CASHGGGPPYEQYF
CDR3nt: TGTGCCAGCCACGGGGGAGGTCCTCCCTACGAGCAGTACTTC